These T cell receptor beta chains were read from a single sample in a study of blood T cell repertoires in COVID-19. Repertoires were generated with immunoSEQ multiplex PCR, while TCRdb's copy carries only in-frame clones and drops some. The repertoire holds about 99,000 clones, roughly 84% seen once, with approximately 13% in the top ten. The specimen was peripheral blood. These receptors came from a human donor in a cohort sampled during active or convalescent COVID-19. CDR3s include the opening cysteine and the closing phenylalanine or tryptophan. Each record gives: D gene, J gene, clone size, V gene, CDR3 DNA, CDR3 protein. The D gene is left open where the match is weak. Only part of the rows carry a size: once, few, many, or a class if the clone is expanded.

- TRBJ1-5 - TRBV3-1/TRBV3-2 TGTGCCAGCAGCCGAGAGTACAATCAGCCCCAGCATTTT CASSREYNQPQHF
- TRBJ1-2 - TRBV7-3 TGTGCCAGCAGCGCCCTGGCAGGAGGGTATGGCTACACCTTC CASSALAGGYGYTF
TRBD1 TRBJ1-4 - TRBV19 TGTGCCAGTAGTTCGGACAGGGCCTCAACTAATGAAAAACTGTTTTTT CASSSDRASTNEKLFF
TRBD2 TRBJ2-2 - TRBV27 TGTGCCAGCAACCGGGCCGGGACTAGAGGAACCGGGGAGCTGTTTTTT CASNRAGTRGTGELFF
TRBD1 TRBJ1-5 - TRBV19 TGTGCCAGTAGTACGGGACAGGGCGGCGGACAGCCCCAGCATTTT CASSTGQGGGQPQHF
TRBD1 TRBJ2-1 - TRBV7-9 TGTGCCAGCAGCCCCCGGGACAGGGCATTCAATGAGCAGTTCTTC CASSPRDRAFNEQFF
- TRBJ2-5 - TRBV5-1 TGCACCAGCAGCTTTGGTCCGGGGTACCAAGAGACCCAGTACTTC CTSSFGPGYQETQYF
- TRBJ1-3 - TRBV5-5 TGTGCCAGCAGCATCTCGGGGGACCTGAGCTCTGGAAACACCATATATTTT CASSISGDLSSGNTIYF
TRBD1 TRBJ2-5 - TRBV5-6 TGTGCCAGCAGCTTGTGGGGCAGGGGGCTTCAAGAGACCCAGTACTTC CASSLWGRGLQETQYF
- TRBJ1-2 - TRBV7-2 TGTGCCAGCAACTTGCCACTGGGGCAGTATGGCTACACCTTC CASNLPLGQYGYTF
TRBD1 TRBJ2-7 - TRBV24-1 TGTGCCACCAGTGACCCGGGACAGGGGATTTACGAGCAGTACTTC CATSDPGQGIYEQYF
TRBD1 TRBJ1-2 few TRBV6-5 TGTGCCAGCAGTCGACAGGGGGCTAATGGCTACACCTTC CASSRQGANGYTF
TRBD2 TRBJ2-3 - TRBV2 TGTGCCAGCAGTCCGACTAGCGGGGGGCGGGATACGCAGTATTTT CASSPTSGGRDTQYF
- TRBJ1-5 once TRBV30 TGTGCCTGGAGCGACAGGTTACTTATCCCAAGCAATCAGCCCCAGCATTTT CAWSDRLLIPSNQPQHF
- TRBJ1-2 - TRBV7-9 TGTGCCAGCAGCTTGGGAGGGTTGGAGAATGGCTACACCTTC CASSLGGLENGYTF
- TRBJ2-2 - TRBV3-1/TRBV3-2 TGTGCCAGCAGCCAGGGCCCCACATCCGGGGAGCTGTTTTTT CASSQGPTSGELFF
- TRBJ1-6 - TRBV11-2 TGTGCCAGCAGCTTGGCGACATCCAATTCACCCCTCCACTTT CASSLATSNSPLHF
TRBD1 TRBJ1-4 - TRBV27 TGTGCCAGCAGCCCGCTCTGGGACAGCATTGCAACTAATGAAAAACTGTTTTTT CASSPLWDSIATNEKLFF
TRBD1 TRBJ1-6 few TRBV2 TGTGCCAGCAGTCCTACTGGACAGGGGACGAAGCCCCTCCACTTT CASSPTGQGTKPLHF
TRBD1 TRBJ2-7 - TRBV19 TGTGCCAGTAGTCCGCCCCTGGACAGGGGCGAGCAGTACTTC CASSPPLDRGEQYF
- TRBJ2-7 - TRBV7-9 TGTGCCAGCAGCTTGAGCGGACAGTTCTACGAGCAGTACTTC CASSLSGQFYEQYF
- TRBJ1-1 - TRBV6-5 TGTGCCAGCAGTTCCCAACCGAGGAACACTGAAGCTTTCTTT CASSSQPRNTEAFF
TRBD1 TRBJ1-4 - TRBV7-2 TGTGCCAGCAGCCCGGACAGGGCTGATGAAAAACTGTTTTTT CASSPDRADEKLFF
TRBD1 TRBJ1-2 many TRBV9 TGTGCCAGCAGGGGGAGGGACAGGGAAGGAGAAGGCTACACCTTC CASRGRDREGEGYTF
- TRBJ2-7 - TRBV20-1 TGCAGTGCTAGGTACAGCTACGAGCAGTACTTC CSARYSYEQYF
- TRBJ2-7 - TRBV3-1/TRBV3-2 TGTGCCAGCAGCCAACGGGAAGGCTACGAGCAGTACTTC CASSQREGYEQYF
TRBD2 TRBJ2-3 - TRBV5-4 TGTGCCAGCAGCTCCCCGGGACTAGCGGGGGCTCTGGCAGATACGCAGTATTTT CASSSPGLAGALADTQYF
- TRBJ2-7 - TRBV11-2 TGTGCCAGCAGCCAGGGGGACTCCAACAAGCCCTACGAGCAGTACTTC CASSQGDSNKPYEQYF
- TRBJ1-6 - TRBV28 TGTGCCAGCTTCCACGAGGGAAGATCTGGTTGGTCACCCCTCCACTTT CASFHEGRSGWSPLHF
- TRBJ1-1 - TRBV12-3/TRBV12-4 TGTGCCAGCAGTCCCCGTACCGCGGGCGCTTTCTTT CASSPRTAGAFF
TRBD1 TRBJ2-7 - TRBV5-1 TGCGCCAGCAGCCGAAGGGACAGCTCCTACGAGCAGTACTTC CASSRRDSSYEQYF
- TRBJ1-2 - TRBV28 TGTGCCAGCACCGTTCAGGGGATACCTAACTATGGCTACACCTTC CASTVQGIPNYGYTF
- TRBJ2-7 - TRBV11-2 TGTGCCAGCAGCTTACCCGGTCGAGGTTCCAGGGACTTCTACGAGCAGTACTTC CASSLPGRGSRDFYEQYF
- TRBJ2-5 - TRBV3-1/TRBV3-2 TGTGCCAGCAGCCAAGATTCCGAGGGGGTGGGGCAGACCCAGTACTTC CASSQDSEGVGQTQYF
- TRBJ1-3 - TRBV20-1 TGCAGTGCTAAACAGGTAGACACCATATATTTT CSAKQVDTIYF
- TRBJ1-5 - TRBV20-1 TGCAGTGCTAGTCTGGGGGGGGTTGGTAGCAATCAGCCCCAGCATTTT CSASLGGVGSNQPQHF
TRBD1 TRBJ2-7 - TRBV5-5 TGTGCCAGCAGCCGTCAGACAGGGGCGTACGAGCAGTACTTC CASSRQTGAYEQYF
- TRBJ2-7 - TRBV4-1 TGCGCCAGCAGCGACCGGGAGAGCTCCTACGAGCAGTACTTC CASSDRESSYEQYF
TRBD1 TRBJ2-5 - TRBV4-2 TGTGCCAGCAGCCAACAGACAGGGGGGGAGACCCAGTACTTC CASSQQTGGETQYF
- TRBJ1-3 - TRBV10-3 TGTGCCATCAGTGACCGCCGGGAGGGAAGAGAGCGAAACACCATATATTTT CAISDRREGRERNTIYF
TRBD1 TRBJ1-4 - TRBV7-2 TGTGCCAGCAGCTTAAAAACAGGGGCGGGAGAAAAACTGTTTTTT CASSLKTGAGEKLFF
TRBD1 TRBJ1-1 few TRBV5-1 TGCGCCAGCAGCTTGGCGGGACAGGGCACTGAAGCTTTCTTT CASSLAGQGTEAFF